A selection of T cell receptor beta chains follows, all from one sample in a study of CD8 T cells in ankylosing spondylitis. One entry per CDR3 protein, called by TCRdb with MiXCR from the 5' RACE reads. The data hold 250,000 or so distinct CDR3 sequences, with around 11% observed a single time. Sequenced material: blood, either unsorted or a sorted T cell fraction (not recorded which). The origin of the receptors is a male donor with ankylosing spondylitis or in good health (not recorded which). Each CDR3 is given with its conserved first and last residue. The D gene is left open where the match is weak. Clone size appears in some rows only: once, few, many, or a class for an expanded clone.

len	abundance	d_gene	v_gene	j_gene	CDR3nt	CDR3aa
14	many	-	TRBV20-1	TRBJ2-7	TGCAGTGCTAGAGGGTCCCCGGGAACTTACGAGCAGTACTTC	CSARGSPGTYEQYF
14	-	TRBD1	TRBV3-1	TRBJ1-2	TGTGCCAGCAGCGGGACAGGGAAAGAGTATGGCTACACCTTC	CASSGTGKEYGYTF
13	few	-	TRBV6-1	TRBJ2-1	TGTGCCAGCAGTGAAAGCGGAAGGTATGAGCAGTTCTTC	CASSESGRYEQFF
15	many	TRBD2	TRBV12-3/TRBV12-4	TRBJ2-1	TGTGCCAGCAGTTCAACTAGCGGAATTTACAATGAGCAGTTCTTC	CASSSTSGIYNEQFF
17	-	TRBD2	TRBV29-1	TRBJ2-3	TGCAGCGTTTCCAGGACTAGCGGGGGGGCCGTCACAGATACGCAGTATTTT	CSVSRTSGGAVTDTQYF
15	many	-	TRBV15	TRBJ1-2	TGTGCCACCAGCAGATCCCGGGGGGGCAACTATGGCTACACCTTC	CATSRSRGGNYGYTF
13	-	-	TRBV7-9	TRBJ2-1	TGTGCCAGCAGGCCCTCCAGTAACAATGAGCAGTTCTTC	CASRPSSNNEQFF
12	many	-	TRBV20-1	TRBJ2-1	TGCAGTGCTAAAGGGGCACGCAATGAGCAGTTCTTC	CSAKGARNEQFF
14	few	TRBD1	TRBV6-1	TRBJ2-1	TGTGCCGCAACAGGGGGCGCAGGGTACAATGAGCAGTTCTTC	CAATGGAGYNEQFF
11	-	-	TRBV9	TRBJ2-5	TGTGCCAGCGGAGGGGAAAAGACCCAGTACTTC	CASGGEKTQYF